This T cell receptor beta chain was sequenced for a study of T cells in Graves' hyperthyroidism and ophthalmopathy. TCR beta CDR3 sequences were amplified from RNA transcripts. The HTBI primer set was used in a first-round RT-PCR of the TCR CDR3. Each CDR3 protein is one row after TCRdb ran MiXCR on the multiplex PCR reads. The profile shows about 570,000 distinct CDR3 sequences, 11% to 15% of them singletons. Unmatched junction bases numbered 1, after V lost 5 bases and J lost 2 bases. CDR1 and CDR2 (germline): KGHDR, SFDVKD. This CDR3 comprises 13 residues. The chain recombines TRBV24-1 with TRBJ2-7, with 8 bases aligning to TRBD1. This receptor was taken from a woman between 40 and 50 years old with Graves' hyperthyroidism. The sequenced sample was blood. CDR3 in amino acids: CATSAGGPYEQYF. The CDR3, as DNA: TGTGCCACCAGTGCAGGGGGCCCCTACGAGCAGTACTTC.